This TCR beta chain was documented in a study of cytomegalovirus exposure and HLA in healthy donors. Study-wide context: There were around 100 million unique TCR beta sequences, drawn from about 179 million T cells, in an earlier analysis. Falling in the Caucasian-associated ancestry cluster were roughly 80% of about 400 genotyped donors. General observations from the study: Cytomegalovirus association was assigned to 150 to 200 TCR beta chains. Being productive about 87% or about 30% of the time was typical of most TCR beta V segments in an earlier analysis.

Looked up from germline, CDR1 is MGHDK and CDR2 is SYGVNS. This CDR3 has 15 residues. The J segment lost 8 bases and the V segment lost 2 bases, leaving 10 bases of the junction unmatched. In the case of this clone: The antigen is undetermined.

Researchers ran the PCR with 60 Vbeta and 13 Jbeta primers. Repertoires were generated with immunoSEQ multiplex PCR, while TCRdb's copy carries only in-frame clones and drops some. The profile covers 140,000 or so clones, with roughly 80% appearing a single time and 2.9% taken by the ten largest. The material sequenced was PBMCs. This chain uses TRBV25-1 with TRBJ1-2, with 8 bases identical to TRBD1. This receptor was identified in a woman between 25 and 40 years old in good health and CMV-seronegative. CDR3 DNA sequence: TGTGCCAGCAGTGAAGAGTCCAGGGGGCGGAGGGGCTACACCTTC. Translation gives CASSEESRGRRGYTF.